These 26 T cell receptor beta chains share one sample of origin, sequenced in a study of metastatic and nonmetastatic thyroid tumors. TCRdb re-called clones from the PCR reads using MiXCR. The repertoire consists of around 42,000 clones, with about an eighth occurring once and the leading ten covering 7% to 9.5%. No patient had received any treatment before thyroid surgery. Sequences were obtained from blood. Receptor source: a male donor with papillary thyroid cancer or a benign thyroid nodule (not recorded which). Some clones in this sample may be carry-over from other donors' samples.

About this clone itself: A much larger clone differs by one base, so this may be a read error. Distinct nucleotide sequences in the sample also encode this CDR3. The chain recombines TRBV7-3 with TRBJ2-1, with D unclear. This CDR3 is 13 amino acids long. Germline lookup yields CDR1 SGHTA and CDR2 FQGTGA. CDR3 in DNA: TGTGCTAGCAGCTTAGCAGGAGACAATGAGCAGTTCTTC. Residues: CASSLAGDNEQFF.

Many counts were recorded for this clone. At one boundary the junction diverges from the germline segment, which might be a read error. The chain links TRBV7-7 to TRBJ2-2, with 8 bases lining up with TRBD1. The germline gives CDR1 SSHAT, CDR2 FNYEAQ (reference sequence). This CDR3 is 15 amino acids long. CDR3 sequence reads: CASSAWDRPTGELFF. The CDR3 DNA reads as TGTGCTAGCAGCGCCTGGGACAGGCCCACCGGGGAGCTGTTTTTT.

This clone was found many times. V gene TRBV24-1 combines with J gene TRBJ2-4; D remains ambiguous. The germline V gene has CDR1 KGHDR and CDR2 SFDVKD. V lost 3 bases to trimming and J lost 6 bases, with 11 bases between them. The CDR3 covers 14 residues. Here the CDR3 reads CATSDRVATNIQYF. CDR3 DNA sequence: TGTGCCACCAGTGATAGGGTTGCGACAAACATTCAGTACTTC.

This chain links TRBV5-1 with TRBJ1-6; D is unresolved. V lost 0 bases and J lost 9, with 10 bases in between. The CDR3 extends over 14 amino acids. CDR1 is SGHRS and CDR2 is YFSETQ in the germline V gene. The CDR3 DNA reads TGCGCCAGCAGCTTGGCTGGGTCCCCTTCACCCCTCCACTTT. Translated: CASSLAGSPSPLHF.

The table lists this clone with many counts. The chain couples TRBV5-1 to TRBJ2-7; D not certain. The CDR3 is 14 amino acids. Germline loops: CDR1 SGHRS, CDR2 YFSETQ. The V end was cut by 0 bases, the J end by 2 bases, with 9 bases between. The CDR3 nucleotides are TGCGCCAGCAGCTTGGCCAGGCAGCCCTACGAGCAGTACTTC. Translating gives CASSLARQPYEQYF.

This clone was counted many times. The chain is built from TRBV5-6 and TRBJ2-7; tentatively, D is TRBD1 or TRBD2 (5 bases each). The CDR3 is 15 amino acids. Germline CDR1 and CDR2: SGHDT and YYEEEE. Between the trimmed V and J ends, which lost 4 bases and 1 base, there was a span of 15 bases. This CDR3 reads CASSRGPLGSYEQYF. The CDR3 DNA sequence: TGTGCCAGCAGCAGGGGACCCCTCGGGTCCTACGAGCAGTACTTC.

This clone is labeled as medium-sized. In DNA form, the CDR3 reads TGTGCCAGTTCAGGGGCGGCTACTGAAGCTTTCTTT. Its translation: CASSGAATEAFF. This sequence joins TRBV6-2 or TRBV6-3 and TRBJ1-1; D perhaps matches TRBD1 (6 bases). Germline V gives CDR1 MNHEY, CDR2 SVGEGT. Trimming cost V 9 bases and J 5 bases, with 13 bases left between them. This CDR3 is built from 12 residues.

This clone was found many times. This chain connects TRBV28 to TRBJ1-5; TRBD1 might be the D (5 bases). The V gene lost 8 bases and the J gene lost 0 bases, with 14 bases spanning the gap. The CDR3 has 15 residues. CDR1 and CDR2 (germline): MDHEN, SYDVKM. The CDR3 sequence is CASVVGGISNQPQHF. The CDR3 DNA reads TGTGCCAGCGTGGTTGGGGGAATTAGCAATCAGCCCCAGCATTTT.

This clone was seen ten or more times. This sequence joins TRBV6-5 and TRBJ2-3; no firm D call. Germline V gene lookup returns CDR1 MNHEY and CDR2 SVGAGI. CDR3 size: 15 residues. Trimming shortened V by 2 bases and J by 2 bases, and 11 bases separated the two germline ends. In nucleotides, the CDR3 is TGTGCCAGCAGTTACGGGCAGAGTAACACAGATACGCAGTATTTT. Translating it yields CASSYGQSNTDTQYF.

The genes are TRBV20-1 and TRBJ2-1; D might be TRBD1 or TRBD2, each matching 7 bases. Trimming pared 0 bases from V and 7 bases from J, leaving 13 bases between. This CDR3 has 14 residues. Germline V lookup: CDR1 DFQATT, CDR2 SNEGSKA (reference sequence). DNA of the CDR3: TGCAGTGCTAGAGACCCCAGGGGGGGGAATGAGCAGTTCTTC. It is translated as CSARDPRGGNEQFF.

V and J are TRBV15 and TRBJ2-7; perhaps TRBD2 as D (5 bases). Looked up from germline, CDR1 is LNHNV and CDR2 is YYDKDF (reference sequence). The CDR3 runs 13 residues. V dropped 5 bases and J dropped 7 bases, with 15 bases sitting between them. CDR3 in DNA: TGTGCCACCAGCTACTCGGAGCGGAGGGAGCAGTACTTC. Translated: CATSYSERREQYF.

This clone was seen many times. The chain combines TRBV7-8 with TRBJ2-3, with D unclear. CDR1 and CDR2 from the germline V gene are SGHVS and FQNEAQ. The V end lost 3 bases, the J end lost 0 bases, and 7 bases lay between the germline ends. The CDR3 loop spans 14 amino acids. The CDR3 reads CASSFTGSTDTQYF. The CDR3 nucleotides read TGTGCCAGCAGCTTTACGGGTAGCACAGATACGCAGTATTTT.

Relative to its sample, this clone is medium-sized (0.01 to 0.1%). The chain has TRBV6-2 or TRBV6-3 and TRBJ2-7; 13 positions agree with TRBD2. The V and J ends lost 5 bases and 4 bases, in that order; junction bases with no gene match: 5. This CDR3 comprises 15 residues. Germline V lookup: CDR1 MNHEY, CDR2 SVGEGT. In DNA form, the CDR3 reads TGTGCCAGCAGTGGGGGACTAGCGGGAAATTACGAGCAGTACTTC. It translates to CASSGGLAGNYEQYF.

This clone was seen a handful of times. The chain recombines TRBV12-3 or TRBV12-4 with TRBJ1-2; no firm D call. Between the trimmed V and J ends, which lost 10 bases and 8 bases, there was a span of 20 bases. The CDR3 runs to 13 residues. CDR3 sequence (DNA): TGTGCCATCATTTTGGGAGGGCCCGACGGCTACACCTTC. Translating gives CAIILGGPDGYTF.

This clone was seen at least ten times. This CDR3 reads CASSQDGGPGNTIYF. CDR3 nucleotides: TGCGCCAGCAGCCAAGATGGGGGTCCTGGAAACACCATATATTTT. The rearrangement joins TRBV4-3 to TRBJ1-3; perhaps TRBD1 as D (5 bases). The CDR3 has 15 residues. Between the trimmed V and J ends, which lost 0 bases and 2 bases, there was a span of 8 bases. Germline CDR1 and CDR2: LGHNA and YSLEER.

This clone was detected a few times. This chain uses TRBV6-5 with TRBJ1-6; tentative D call: TRBD1 (6 bases). CDR3 length: 13 amino acids. V gave up 2 bases and J gave up 10 bases, with 9 bases separating them. The germline gives CDR1 MNHEY, CDR2 SVGAGI. The CDR3 nucleotides read TGTGCCAGCAGTTACCAGGGGTCGTCACCCCTCCACTTT. Protein: CASSYQGSSPLHF.

This clone was seen more than once but under ten times. The rearrangement uses TRBV6-1 and TRBJ2-2; D remains ambiguous. Germline lookup yields CDR1 MNHNS and CDR2 SASEGT. The CDR3 length is 13 residues. The germline V and J ends were trimmed by 8 bases and 11 bases, with 18 bases remaining between them. CDR3 amino acids: CASHTGGSVELFF. The CDR3 DNA sequence: TGTGCCAGCCACACGGGTGGGTCCGTTGAGCTGTTTTTT.

This clone was found many times. This rearrangement joins TRBV7-9 to TRBJ2-1; D might be TRBD2 (6 bases). V lost 3 bases, J lost 10 bases, and 10 bases lay in between. CDR1 and CDR2 from the germline V gene are SEHNR and FQNEAQ (reference sequence). This CDR3 has 12 amino acids. The CDR3 DNA sequence: TGTGCCAGCAGCTTCCTAGCGAACGAGCAGTTCTTC. It is translated as CASSFLANEQFF.

This clone has at least ten counts. The chain recombines TRBV12-3 or TRBV12-4 with TRBJ1-3; perhaps TRBD1 as D (5 bases). V was trimmed by 5 bases and J by 8 bases, leaving 16 bases between them. The CDR3 length is 14 residues. DNA of the CDR3: TGTGCCAGCAGTACCCCGGGCAGGGACTACACCATATATTTT. Protein: CASSTPGRDYTIYF.

This clone was recorded many times. The chain has TRBV12-3 or TRBV12-4 and TRBJ2-7; D remains ambiguous. The length of the CDR3 is 17 residues. V shed 5 bases and J shed 1 base, with 21 bases lying between them. CDR3 DNA: TGTGCCAGCAGTCCTCATAACTCGGACGACGGTTCCTACGAGCAGTACTTC. Its translation is CASSPHNSDDGSYEQYF.

This clone has a count of ten or more. The V call is TRBV25-1, the J call TRBJ1-1, with D uncertain. CDR3 length: 11 amino acids. Germline values: CDR1 MGHDK, CDR2 SYGVNS. V gave up 11 bases and J gave up 1 base, with 8 bases separating them. The CDR3 protein is CASRGNTEAFF. CDR3 DNA sequence: TGTGCCTCCCGGGGGAACACTGAAGCTTTCTTT.

This clone occurred many times. The chain employs TRBV18 and TRBJ2-7; 8 bases are a match to TRBD2. CDR1 is KGHSH and CDR2 is LQKENI in the germline V gene. The trim removed 3 bases at V and 1 base at J, leaving 5 bases unmatched. CDR3 length: 15 residues. The CDR3 protein is CASSPPTSVSYEQYF. CDR3 sequence (DNA): TGTGCCAGCTCACCCCCGACTAGCGTGTCCTACGAGCAGTACTTC.

The chain employs TRBV20-1 and TRBJ1-5; D uncertain. The germline CDR1 and CDR2 sequences are DFQATT and SNEGSKA (reference sequence). The ends were cut back, 3 bases at V and 0 bases at J, with 15 bases in the middle. The CDR3 covers 16 residues. CDR3: CSASLPESTSNQPQHF. The CDR3 bases are TGCAGTGCTAGCCTCCCGGAATCTACTAGCAATCAGCCCCAGCATTTT.

Concerning this clone: This may come from a read error, since a much larger clone is one base off. The chain combines TRBV7-2 with TRBJ2-7; D might be TRBD1 (6 bases). The germline CDR1 and CDR2 sequences are SGHTA and FQGNSA. Trimming removed 6 bases at V and 9 bases at J, with 21 bases between. This CDR3 spans 14 amino acids. The CDR3 region has the DNA TGTGCCAGCAGGGGGGACATGTGGTGGGGCGGGCAGTACTTC. Protein product: CASRGDMWWGGQYF. Together with reference TRBV7-2 and TRBJ2-7, the CDR3 gives the full variable domain: GAGVSQSPSNKVTEKGKDVELRCDPISGHTALYWYRQSLGQGLEFLIYFQGNSAPDKSGLPSDRFSAERTGGSVSTLTIQRTQQEDSAVYLCASRGDMWWGGQYFGPGTRLTVT.

This clone was seen ten or more times. A junction end diverges from the germline sequence, so it may reflect a read error. V and J are TRBV6-2 or TRBV6-3 and TRBJ2-4, with D perhaps matching TRBD1 (5 bases). Germline CDR1 is MNHEY and CDR2 is SVGEGT. The CDR3 sequence is 13 residues long. The CDR3 spells CASRGAGKSIQYF. The DNA for the CDR3 is TGTGCCAGCAGGGGCGCAGGGAAAAGCATTCAGTACTTC.

This clone was counted ten times or more. V and J are TRBV28 and TRBJ1-1; maybe TRBD1 (5 bases). V dropped 8 bases and J dropped 0 bases, with 16 bases sitting between them. This CDR3 is 15 amino acids long. Germline lookup yields CDR1 MDHEN and CDR2 SYDVKM. CDR3 coding DNA: TGTGCCAGCTCCACGGGGGGAAATTTGAACACTGAAGCTTTCTTT. This encodes CASSTGGNLNTEAFF. The full variable domain, rest sourced from reference TRBV28 and TRBJ1-1, is DVKVTQSSRYLVKRTGEKVFLECVQDMDHENMFWYRQDPGLGLRLIYFSYDVKMKEKGDIPEGYSVSREKKERFSLILESASTNQTSMYLCASSTGGNLNTEAFFGQGTRLTVV.